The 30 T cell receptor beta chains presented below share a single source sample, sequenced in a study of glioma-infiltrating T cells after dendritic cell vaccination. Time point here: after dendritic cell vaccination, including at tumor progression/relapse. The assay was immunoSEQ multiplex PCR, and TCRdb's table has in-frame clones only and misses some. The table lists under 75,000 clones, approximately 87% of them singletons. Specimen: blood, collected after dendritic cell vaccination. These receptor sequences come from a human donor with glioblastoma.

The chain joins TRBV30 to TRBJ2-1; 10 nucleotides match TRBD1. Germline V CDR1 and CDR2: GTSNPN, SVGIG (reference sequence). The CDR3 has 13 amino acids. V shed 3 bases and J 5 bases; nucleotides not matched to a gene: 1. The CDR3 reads CAWRDRGHNEQFF. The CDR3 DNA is TGTGCCTGGAGAGACAGGGGGCACAATGAGCAGTTCTTC.

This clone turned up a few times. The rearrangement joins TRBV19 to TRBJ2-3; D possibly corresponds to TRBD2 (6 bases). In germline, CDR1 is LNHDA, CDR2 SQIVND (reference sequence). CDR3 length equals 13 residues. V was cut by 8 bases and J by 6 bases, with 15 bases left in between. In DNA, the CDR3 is TGTGCCAGTTTGGGACTCCCGCAGGATACGCAGTATTTT. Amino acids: CASLGLPQDTQYF.

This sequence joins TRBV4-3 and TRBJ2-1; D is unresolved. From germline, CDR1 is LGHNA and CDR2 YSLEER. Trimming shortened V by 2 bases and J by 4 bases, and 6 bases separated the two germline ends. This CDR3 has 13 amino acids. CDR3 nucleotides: TGCGCCAGCAGCCAACTTAATTACAATGAGCAGTTCTTC. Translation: CASSQLNYNEQFF.

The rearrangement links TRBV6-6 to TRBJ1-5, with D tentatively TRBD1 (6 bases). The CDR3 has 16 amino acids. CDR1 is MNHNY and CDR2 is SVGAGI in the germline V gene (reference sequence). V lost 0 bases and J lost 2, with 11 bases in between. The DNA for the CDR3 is TGTGCCAGCAGTTACTCGGACAGAAGTGGCAATCAGCCCCAGCATTTT. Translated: CASSYSDRSGNQPQHF.

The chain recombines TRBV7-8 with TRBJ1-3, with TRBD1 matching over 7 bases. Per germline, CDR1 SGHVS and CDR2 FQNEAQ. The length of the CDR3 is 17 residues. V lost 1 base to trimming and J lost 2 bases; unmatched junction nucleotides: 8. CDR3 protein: CASSLVSGQLTGNTIYF. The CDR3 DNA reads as TGTGCCAGCAGCTTAGTCTCGGGACAGCTCACTGGAAACACCATATATTTT.

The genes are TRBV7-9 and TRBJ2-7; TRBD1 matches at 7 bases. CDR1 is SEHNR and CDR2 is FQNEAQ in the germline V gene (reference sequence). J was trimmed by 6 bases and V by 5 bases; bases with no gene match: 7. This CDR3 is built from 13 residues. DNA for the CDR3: TGTGCCAGCAGCGGTCTCGCAGGGGGCGAGCAGTACTTC. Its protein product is CASSGLAGGEQYF.

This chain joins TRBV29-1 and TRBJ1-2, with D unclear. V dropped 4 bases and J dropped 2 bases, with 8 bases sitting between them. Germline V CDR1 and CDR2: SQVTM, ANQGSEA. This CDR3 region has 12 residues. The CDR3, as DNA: TGCAGCGTTGGAGAGGGCAACTATGGCTACACCTTC. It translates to CSVGEGNYGYTF.

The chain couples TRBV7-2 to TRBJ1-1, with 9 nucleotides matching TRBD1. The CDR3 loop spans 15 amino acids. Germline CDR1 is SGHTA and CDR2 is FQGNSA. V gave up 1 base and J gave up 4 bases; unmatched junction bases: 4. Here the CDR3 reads CASSLVVTGGTEAFF. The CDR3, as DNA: TGTGCCAGCAGCTTAGTCGTGACAGGGGGCACTGAAGCTTTCTTT.

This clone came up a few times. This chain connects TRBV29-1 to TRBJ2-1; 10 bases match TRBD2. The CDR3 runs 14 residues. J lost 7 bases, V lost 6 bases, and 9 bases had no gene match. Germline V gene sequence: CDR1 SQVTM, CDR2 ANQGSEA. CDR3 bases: TGCAGCGTACTACTAGCGGGGAGAGTGAATGAGCAGTTCTTC. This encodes CSVLLAGRVNEQFF.

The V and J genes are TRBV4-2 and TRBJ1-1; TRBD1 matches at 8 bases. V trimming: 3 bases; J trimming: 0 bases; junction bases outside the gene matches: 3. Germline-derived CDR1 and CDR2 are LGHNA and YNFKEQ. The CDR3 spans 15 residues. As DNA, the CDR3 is TGTGCCAGCAGCCAGGGGGACAGGATGAACACTGAAGCTTTCTTT. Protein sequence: CASSQGDRMNTEAFF.

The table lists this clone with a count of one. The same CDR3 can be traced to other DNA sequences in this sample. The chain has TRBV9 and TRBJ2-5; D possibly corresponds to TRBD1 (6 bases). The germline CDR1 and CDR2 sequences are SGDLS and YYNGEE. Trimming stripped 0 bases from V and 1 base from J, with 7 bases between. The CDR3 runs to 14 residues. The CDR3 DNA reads TGTGCCAGCAGCGTAGAGACAGGCCAAGAGACCCAGTACTTC. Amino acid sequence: CASSVETGQETQYF.

In DNA form, the CDR3 reads TGTGCCAGCAGTATGACAGGGCGGCCTAATGAAAAACTGTTTTTT. This encodes CASSMTGRPNEKLFF. The V call is TRBV28, the J call TRBJ1-4; 7 bases are shared with TRBD1. Germline loops: CDR1 MDHEN, CDR2 SYDVKM. The CDR3 is 15 residues long. V was pared by 5 bases and J by 3 bases, with 6 bases of the junction left unmatched. Based on the CDR3 plus reference TRBV28 and TRBJ1-4, the full variable domain is DVKVTQSSRYLVKRTGEKVFLECVQDMDHENMFWYRQDPGLGLRLIYFSYDVKMKEKGDIPEGYSVSREKKERFSLILESASTNQTSMYLCASSMTGRPNEKLFFGSGTQLSVL.

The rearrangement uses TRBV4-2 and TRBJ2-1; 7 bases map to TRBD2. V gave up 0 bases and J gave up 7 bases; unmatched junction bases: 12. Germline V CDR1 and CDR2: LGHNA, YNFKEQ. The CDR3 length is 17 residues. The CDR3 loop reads CASSQEFSGSTGNEQFF. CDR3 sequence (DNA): TGTGCCAGCAGCCAAGAGTTTAGCGGGTCTACCGGGAATGAGCAGTTCTTC.

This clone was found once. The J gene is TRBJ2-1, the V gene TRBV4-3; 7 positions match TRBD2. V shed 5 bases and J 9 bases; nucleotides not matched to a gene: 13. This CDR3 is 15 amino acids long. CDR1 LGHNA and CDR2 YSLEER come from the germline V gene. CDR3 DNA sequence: TGCGCCAGCAGCGAAACGGGACTAAGCACCGCTGAGCAGTTCTTC. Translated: CASSETGLSTAEQFF.

CDR3 amino acids: CASSKGTGKGYEQYF. The CDR3 bases are TGTGCCAGTAGTAAAGGGACAGGGAAGGGCTACGAGCAGTACTTC. The J gene is TRBJ2-7, the V gene TRBV19; 9 nucleotides align to TRBD1. CDR1 and CDR2 (germline): LNHDA, SQIVND (reference sequence). The CDR3 has 15 amino acids. With 4 bases clipped from V and 3 bases from J, the junction kept 7 bases outside the gene matches.

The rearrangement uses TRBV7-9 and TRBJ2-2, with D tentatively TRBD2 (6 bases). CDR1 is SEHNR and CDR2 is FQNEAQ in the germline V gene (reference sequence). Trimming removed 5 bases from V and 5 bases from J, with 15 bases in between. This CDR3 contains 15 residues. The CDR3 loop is CASSVPVRGTGELFF. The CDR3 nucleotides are TGTGCCAGCAGCGTCCCCGTGCGGGGAACCGGGGAGCTGTTTTTT.

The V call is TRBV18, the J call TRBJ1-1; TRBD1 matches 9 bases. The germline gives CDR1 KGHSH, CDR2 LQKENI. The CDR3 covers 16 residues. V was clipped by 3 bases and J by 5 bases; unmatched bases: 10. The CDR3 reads CASSPEDRGPLTEAFF. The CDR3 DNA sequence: TGTGCCAGCTCACCCGAGGACAGGGGCCCCCTTACTGAAGCTTTCTTT.

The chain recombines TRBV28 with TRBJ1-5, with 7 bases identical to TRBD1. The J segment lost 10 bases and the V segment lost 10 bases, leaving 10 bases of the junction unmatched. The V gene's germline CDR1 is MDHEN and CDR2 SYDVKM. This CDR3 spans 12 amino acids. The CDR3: CATGQGVGPQHF. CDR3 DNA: TGTGCCACCGGCCAGGGGGTGGGTCCCCAGCATTTT.

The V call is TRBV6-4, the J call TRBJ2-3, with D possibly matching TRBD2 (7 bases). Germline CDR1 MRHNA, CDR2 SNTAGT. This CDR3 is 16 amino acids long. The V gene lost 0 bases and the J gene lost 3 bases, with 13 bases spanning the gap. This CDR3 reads CASSDSYGGPTDTQYF. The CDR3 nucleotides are TGTGCCAGCAGTGACTCGTACGGGGGGCCGACAGATACGCAGTATTTT.

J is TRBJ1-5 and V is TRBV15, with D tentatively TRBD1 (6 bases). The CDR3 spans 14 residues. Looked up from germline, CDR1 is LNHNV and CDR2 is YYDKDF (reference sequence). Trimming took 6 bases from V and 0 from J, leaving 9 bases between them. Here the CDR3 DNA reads TGTGCCACCAGAACAGGGTATAGCAATCAGCCCCAGCATTTT. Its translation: CATRTGYSNQPQHF.

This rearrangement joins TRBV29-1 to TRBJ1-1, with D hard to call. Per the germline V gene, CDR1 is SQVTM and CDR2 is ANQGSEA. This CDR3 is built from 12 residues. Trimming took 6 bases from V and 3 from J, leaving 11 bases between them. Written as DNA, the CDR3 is TGCAGCGTGTGGAGGCAGGACACTGAAGCTTTCTTT. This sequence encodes CSVWRQDTEAFF.

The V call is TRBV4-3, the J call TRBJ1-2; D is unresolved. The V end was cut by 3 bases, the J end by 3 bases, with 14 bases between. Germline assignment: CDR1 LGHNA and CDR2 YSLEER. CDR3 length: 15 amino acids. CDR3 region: CASSQTRGSHYGYTF. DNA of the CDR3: TGCGCCAGCAGCCAGACAAGAGGGTCCCACTATGGCTACACCTTC.

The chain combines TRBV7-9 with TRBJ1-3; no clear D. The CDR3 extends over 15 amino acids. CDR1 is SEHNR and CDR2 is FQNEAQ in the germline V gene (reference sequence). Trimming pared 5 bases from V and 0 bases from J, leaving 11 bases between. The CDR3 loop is CASSTIASSGNTIYF. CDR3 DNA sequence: TGTGCCAGCAGCACGATAGCGAGCTCTGGAAACACCATATATTTT.

CDR3 residues: CASNGQEKRNEKLFF. DNA of the CDR3: TGTGCCTCCAATGGCCAGGAAAAACGTAATGAAAAACTGTTTTTT. The V and J genes are TRBV28 and TRBJ1-4, with D uncertain. The ends were cut back, 11 bases at V and 4 bases at J, with 20 bases in the middle. Germline CDR1 MDHEN, CDR2 SYDVKM. This CDR3 is 15 amino acids long.

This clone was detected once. The CDR3 DNA sequence: TGCGCCAGCAGCCGAAGCCCGGGACTTTCAAATTCACCCCTCCACTTT. Amino acids: CASSRSPGLSNSPLHF. The V call is TRBV5-1, the J call TRBJ1-6, with TRBD1 as a possible D gene (5 bases). Germline V gene sequence: CDR1 SGHRS, CDR2 YFSETQ. V was cut by 4 bases and J by 7 bases, with 18 bases left in between. The CDR3 spans 16 residues.

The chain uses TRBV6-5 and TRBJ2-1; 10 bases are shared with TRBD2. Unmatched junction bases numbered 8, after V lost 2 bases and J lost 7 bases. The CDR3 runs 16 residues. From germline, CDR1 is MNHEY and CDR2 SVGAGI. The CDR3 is CASSYLKPGLANEQFF. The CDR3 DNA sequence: TGTGCCAGCAGTTACCTAAAACCGGGACTAGCGAATGAGCAGTTCTTC.

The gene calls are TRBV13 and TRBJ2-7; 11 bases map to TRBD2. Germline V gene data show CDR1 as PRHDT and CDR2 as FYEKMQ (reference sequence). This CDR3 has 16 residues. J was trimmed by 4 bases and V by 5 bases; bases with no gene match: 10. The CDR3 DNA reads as TGTGCCAGCAGCCCCTTACTAGCGGGGGCCCCTTACGAGCAGTACTTC. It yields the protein CASSPLLAGAPYEQYF.

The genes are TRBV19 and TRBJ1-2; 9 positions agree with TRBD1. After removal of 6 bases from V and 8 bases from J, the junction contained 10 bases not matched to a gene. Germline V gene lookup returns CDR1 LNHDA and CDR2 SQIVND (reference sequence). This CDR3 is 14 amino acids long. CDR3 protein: CASSLPPTGGGYTF. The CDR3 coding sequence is TGTGCCAGTAGCTTACCCCCGACAGGGGGAGGCTACACCTTC.

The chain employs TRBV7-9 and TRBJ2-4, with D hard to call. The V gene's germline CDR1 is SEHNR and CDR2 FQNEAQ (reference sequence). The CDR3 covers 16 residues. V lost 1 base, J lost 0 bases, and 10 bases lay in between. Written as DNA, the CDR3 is TGTGCCAGCAGCTTAGTAGTTAATCTAGCCAAAAACATTCAGTACTTC. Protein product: CASSLVVNLAKNIQYF.

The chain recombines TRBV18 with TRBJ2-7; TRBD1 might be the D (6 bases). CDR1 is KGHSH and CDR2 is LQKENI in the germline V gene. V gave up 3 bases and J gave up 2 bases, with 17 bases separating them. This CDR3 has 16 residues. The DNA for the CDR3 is TGTGCCAGCTCACCGGATTTGAACAGGGCTACCTACGAGCAGTACTTC. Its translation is CASSPDLNRATYEQYF.